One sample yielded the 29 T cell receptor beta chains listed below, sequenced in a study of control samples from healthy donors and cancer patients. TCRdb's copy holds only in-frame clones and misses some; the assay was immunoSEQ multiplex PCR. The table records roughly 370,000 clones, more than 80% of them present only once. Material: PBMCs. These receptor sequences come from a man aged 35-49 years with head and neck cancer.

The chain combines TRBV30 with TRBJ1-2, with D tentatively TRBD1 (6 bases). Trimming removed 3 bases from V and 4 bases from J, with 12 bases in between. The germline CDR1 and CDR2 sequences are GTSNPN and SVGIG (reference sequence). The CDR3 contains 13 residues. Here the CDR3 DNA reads TGTGCCTGGAGAATAACAGGGACCTATGGCTACACCTTC. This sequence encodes CAWRITGTYGYTF.

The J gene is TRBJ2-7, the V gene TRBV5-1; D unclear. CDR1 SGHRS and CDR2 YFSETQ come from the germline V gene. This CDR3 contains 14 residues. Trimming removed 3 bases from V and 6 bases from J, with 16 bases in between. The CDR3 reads CASSSPGSVPEQYF. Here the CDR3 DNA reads TGCGCCAGCAGCTCACCAGGTTCAGTTCCCGAGCAGTACTTC. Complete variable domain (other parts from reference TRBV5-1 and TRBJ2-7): KAGVTQTPRYLIKTRGQQVTLSCSPISGHRSVSWYQQTPGQGLQFLFEYFSETQRNKGNFPGRFSGRQFSNSRSEMNVSTLELGDSALYLCASSSPGSVPEQYFGPGTRLTVT.

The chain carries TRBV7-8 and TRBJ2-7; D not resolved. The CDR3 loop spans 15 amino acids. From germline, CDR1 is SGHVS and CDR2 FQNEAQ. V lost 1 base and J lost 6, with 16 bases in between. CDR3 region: CASSLVTGSLGEQYF. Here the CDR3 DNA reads TGTGCCAGCAGCTTAGTTACCGGGTCCCTAGGCGAGCAGTACTTC.

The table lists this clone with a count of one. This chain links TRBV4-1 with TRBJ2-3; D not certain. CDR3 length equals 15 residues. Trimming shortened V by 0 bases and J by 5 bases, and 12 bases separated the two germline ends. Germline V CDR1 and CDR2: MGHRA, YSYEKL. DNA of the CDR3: TGCGCCAGCAGCCAAGAAGGTCTCGACGGAGATACGCAGTATTTT. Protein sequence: CASSQEGLDGDTQYF.

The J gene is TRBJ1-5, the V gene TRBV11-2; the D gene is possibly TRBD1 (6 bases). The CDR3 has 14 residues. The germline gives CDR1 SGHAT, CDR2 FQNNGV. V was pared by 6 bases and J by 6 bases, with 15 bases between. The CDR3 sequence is CASRPRQVSQPQHF. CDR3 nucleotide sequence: TGTGCCAGCAGACCCCGACAGGTAAGTCAGCCCCAGCATTTT.

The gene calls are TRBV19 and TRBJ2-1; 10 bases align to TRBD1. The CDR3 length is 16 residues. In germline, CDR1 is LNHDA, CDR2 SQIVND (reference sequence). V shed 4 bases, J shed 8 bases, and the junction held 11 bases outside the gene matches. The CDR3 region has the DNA TGTGCCAGTAGTACTACCGGGACAGGGGTTCTGGATGAGCAGTTCTTC. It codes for CASSTTGTGVLDEQFF.

Here the CDR3 reads CATSDSRWESSYNEQFF. Here the CDR3 DNA reads TGTGCCACCAGTGATTCCCGATGGGAGAGCTCCTACAATGAGCAGTTCTTC. The chain carries TRBV24-1 and TRBJ2-1, with D tentatively TRBD2 (5 bases). This CDR3 comprises 17 residues. Germline CDR1 is KGHDR and CDR2 is SFDVKD. Trimming shortened V by 2 bases and J by 0 bases, and 13 bases separated the two germline ends.

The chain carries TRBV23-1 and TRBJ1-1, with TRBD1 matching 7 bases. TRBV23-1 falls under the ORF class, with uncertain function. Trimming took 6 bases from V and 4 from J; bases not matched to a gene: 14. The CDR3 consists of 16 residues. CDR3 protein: CASSNHQGEESTEAFF. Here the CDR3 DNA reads TGCGCCAGCAGCAATCACCAGGGGGAGGAGAGCACTGAAGCTTTCTTT.

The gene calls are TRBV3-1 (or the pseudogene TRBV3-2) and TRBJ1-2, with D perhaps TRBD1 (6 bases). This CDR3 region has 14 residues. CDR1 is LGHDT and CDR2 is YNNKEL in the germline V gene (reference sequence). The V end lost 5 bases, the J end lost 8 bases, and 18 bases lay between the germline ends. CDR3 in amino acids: CASSSVEGVGGYTF. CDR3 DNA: TGTGCCAGCAGCTCCGTAGAGGGGGTGGGCGGCTACACCTTC.

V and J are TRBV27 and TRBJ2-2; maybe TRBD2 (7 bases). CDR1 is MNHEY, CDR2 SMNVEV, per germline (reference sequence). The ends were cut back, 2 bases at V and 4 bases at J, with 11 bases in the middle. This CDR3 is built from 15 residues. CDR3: CASSLAGAVTGELFF. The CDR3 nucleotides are TGTGCCAGCAGTTTAGCGGGGGCCGTCACCGGGGAGCTGTTTTTT.

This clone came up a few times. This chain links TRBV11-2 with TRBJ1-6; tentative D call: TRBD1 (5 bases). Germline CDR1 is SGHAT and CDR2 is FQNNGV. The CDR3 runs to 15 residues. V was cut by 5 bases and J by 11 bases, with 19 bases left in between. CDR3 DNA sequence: TGTGCCAGCAGCACGCAATCAGGGAAAAGGGCACCCCTCCACTTT. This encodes CASSTQSGKRAPLHF.

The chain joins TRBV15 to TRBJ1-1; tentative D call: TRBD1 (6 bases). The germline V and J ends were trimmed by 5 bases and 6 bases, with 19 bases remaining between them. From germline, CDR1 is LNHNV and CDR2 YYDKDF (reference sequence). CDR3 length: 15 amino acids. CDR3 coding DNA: TGTGCCACCAGCGGCATAACAGGGAAGGTCGCTGAAGCTTTCTTT. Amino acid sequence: CATSGITGKVAEAFF. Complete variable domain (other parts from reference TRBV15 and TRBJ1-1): DAMVIQNPRYQVTQFGKPVTLSCSQTLNHNVMYWYQQKSSQAPKLLFHYYDKDFNNEADTPDNFQSRRPNTSFCFLDIRSPGLGDTAMYLCATSGITGKVAEAFFGQGTRLTVV.

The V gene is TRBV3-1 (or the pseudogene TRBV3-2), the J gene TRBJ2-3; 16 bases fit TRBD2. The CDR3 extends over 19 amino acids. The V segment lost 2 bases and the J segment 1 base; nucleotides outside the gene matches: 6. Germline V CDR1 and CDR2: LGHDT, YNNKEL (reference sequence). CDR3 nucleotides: TGTGCCAGCAGCCAATCGGGACTAGCGGGGGGGCTGGGCACAGATACGCAGTATTTT. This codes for CASSQSGLAGGLGTDTQYF.

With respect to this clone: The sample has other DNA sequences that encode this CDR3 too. CDR3 amino acids: CASSLGAYNEQFF. As DNA, the CDR3 is TGTGCCAGCAGCTTAGGTGCGTACAATGAGCAGTTCTTC. The chain combines TRBV11-3 with TRBJ2-1; D is unclear. Germline lookup yields CDR1 SGHNT and CDR2 YENEEA. Between the trimmed V and J ends, which lost 1 base and 4 bases, there was a span of 5 bases. This CDR3 comprises 13 residues. Full variable domain (outside the CDR3, taken from reference TRBV11-3 and TRBJ2-1): EAGVVQSPRYKIIEKKQPVAFWCNPISGHNTLYWYLQNLGQGPELLIRYENEEAVDDSQLPKDRFSAERLKGVDSTLKIQPAELGDSAVYLCASSLGAYNEQFFGPGTRLTVL.

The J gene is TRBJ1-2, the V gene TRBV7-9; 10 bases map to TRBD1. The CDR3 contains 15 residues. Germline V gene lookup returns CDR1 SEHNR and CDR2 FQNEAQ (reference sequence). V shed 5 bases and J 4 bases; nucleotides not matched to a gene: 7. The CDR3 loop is CASSPGTGAFYGYTF. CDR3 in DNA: TGTGCCAGCAGCCCCGGGACAGGGGCGTTCTATGGCTACACCTTC.

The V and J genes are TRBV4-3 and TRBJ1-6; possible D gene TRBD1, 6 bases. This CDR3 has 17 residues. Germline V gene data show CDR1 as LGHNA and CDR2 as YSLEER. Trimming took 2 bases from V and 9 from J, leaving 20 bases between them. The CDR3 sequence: CASSQLAGADLVSPLHF. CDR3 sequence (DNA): TGCGCCAGCAGCCAATTGGCAGGGGCCGATTTAGTTTCACCCCTCCACTTT.

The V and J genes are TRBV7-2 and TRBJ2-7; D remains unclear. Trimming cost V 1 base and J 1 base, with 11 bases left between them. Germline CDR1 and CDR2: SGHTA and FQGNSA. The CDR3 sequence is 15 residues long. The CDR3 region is CASSLGIGPSYEQYF. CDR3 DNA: TGTGCCAGCAGCTTAGGCATTGGACCATCCTACGAGCAGTACTTC.

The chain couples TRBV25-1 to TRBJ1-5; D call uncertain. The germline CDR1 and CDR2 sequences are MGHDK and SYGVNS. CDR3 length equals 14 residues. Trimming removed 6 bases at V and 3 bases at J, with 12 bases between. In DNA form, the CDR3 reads TGTGCCAGCAGCGCGCCCGAGGCCAATCAGCCCCAGCATTTT. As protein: CASSAPEANQPQHF.

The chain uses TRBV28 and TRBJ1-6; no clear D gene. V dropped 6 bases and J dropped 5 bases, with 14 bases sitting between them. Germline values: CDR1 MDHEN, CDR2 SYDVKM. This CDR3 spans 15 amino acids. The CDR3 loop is CASSVRVWDNSPLHF. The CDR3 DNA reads TGTGCCAGCAGCGTCCGGGTATGGGATAATTCACCCCTCCACTTT.

The CDR3 sequence: CASSLSRDRKKLFF. The DNA for the CDR3 is TGTGCCAGCAGCCTTAGCCGGGACAGAAAAAAACTGTTTTTT. The chain joins TRBV6-2 or TRBV6-3 to TRBJ1-4, with 7 bases identical to TRBD1. The CDR3 covers 14 residues. J was trimmed by 9 bases and V by 6 bases; bases with no gene match: 10. Germline V lookup: CDR1 MNHEY, CDR2 SVGEGT.

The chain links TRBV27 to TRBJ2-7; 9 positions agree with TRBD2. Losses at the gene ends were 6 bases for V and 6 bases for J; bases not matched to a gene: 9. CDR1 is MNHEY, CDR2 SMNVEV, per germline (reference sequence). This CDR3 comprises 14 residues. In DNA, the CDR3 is TGTGCCAGCAGACCAGCGGGAGGCCACTTCGAGCAGTACTTC. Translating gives CASRPAGGHFEQYF.

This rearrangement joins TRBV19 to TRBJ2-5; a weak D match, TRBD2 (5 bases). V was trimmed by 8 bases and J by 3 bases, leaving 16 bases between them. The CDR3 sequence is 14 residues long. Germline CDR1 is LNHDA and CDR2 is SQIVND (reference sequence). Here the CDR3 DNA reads TGTGCCAGTTCTGAGGGCCCATCGGAAGAGACCCAGTACTTC. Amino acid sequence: CASSEGPSEETQYF.

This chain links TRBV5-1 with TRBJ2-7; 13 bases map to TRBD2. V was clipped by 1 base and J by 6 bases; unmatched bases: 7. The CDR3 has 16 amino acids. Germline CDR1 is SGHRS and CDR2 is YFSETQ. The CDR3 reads CASSLTSGGALVEQYF. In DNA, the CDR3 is TGCGCCAGCAGCTTGACTAGCGGGGGGGCCCTGGTCGAGCAGTACTTC.

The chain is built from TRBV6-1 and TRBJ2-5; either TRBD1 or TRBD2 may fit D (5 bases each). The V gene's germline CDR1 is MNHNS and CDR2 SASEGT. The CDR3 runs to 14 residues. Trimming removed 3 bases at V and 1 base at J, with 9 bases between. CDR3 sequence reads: CASSEGRFQETQYF. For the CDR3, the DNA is TGTGCCAGCAGTGAGGGACGCTTCCAAGAGACCCAGTACTTC.

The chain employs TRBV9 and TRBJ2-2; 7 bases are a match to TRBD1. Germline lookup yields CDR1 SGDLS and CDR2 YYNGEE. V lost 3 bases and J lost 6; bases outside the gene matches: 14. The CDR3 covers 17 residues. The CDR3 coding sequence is TGTGCCAGCAGCGGGCCCAATACAGGGGAAGTTGCCGGGGAGCTGTTTTTT. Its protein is CASSGPNTGEVAGELFF.

CDR3 DNA: TGTGCCAGCAGCTTGGTGGCTAGCGGGAGACACGAGCAGTACTTC. It codes for CASSLVASGRHEQYF. The chain links TRBV7-3 to TRBJ2-7, with TRBD2 matching over 10 bases. V lost 3 bases to trimming and J lost 5 bases; unmatched junction nucleotides: 7. CDR1 and CDR2 from the germline V gene are SGHTA and FQGTGA. The CDR3 runs 15 residues.

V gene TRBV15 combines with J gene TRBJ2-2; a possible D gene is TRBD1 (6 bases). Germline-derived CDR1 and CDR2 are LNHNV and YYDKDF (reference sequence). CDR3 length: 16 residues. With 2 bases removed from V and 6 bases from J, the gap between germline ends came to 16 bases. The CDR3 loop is CATSRFLTGSAGELFF. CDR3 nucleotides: TGTGCCACCAGCAGATTCCTCACAGGGAGCGCCGGGGAGCTGTTTTTT.

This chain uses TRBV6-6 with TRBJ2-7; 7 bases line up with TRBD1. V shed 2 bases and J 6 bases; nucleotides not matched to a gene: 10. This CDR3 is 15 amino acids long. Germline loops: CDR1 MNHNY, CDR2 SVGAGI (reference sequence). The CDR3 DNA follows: TGTGCCAGCAGTTACGCCCGGGACAGAATCTCCGAGCAGTACTTC. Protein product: CASSYARDRISEQYF.

CDR3 DNA: TGTGCCAGCAGTAAGGTGAGGAACACTGAAGCTTTCTTT. Translating gives CASSKVRNTEAFF. The gene calls are TRBV14 and TRBJ1-1; no firm D call. Trimming removed 6 bases from V and 1 base from J, with 9 bases in between. The CDR3 has 13 amino acids. CDR1 SGHDN and CDR2 FVKESK come from the germline V gene.